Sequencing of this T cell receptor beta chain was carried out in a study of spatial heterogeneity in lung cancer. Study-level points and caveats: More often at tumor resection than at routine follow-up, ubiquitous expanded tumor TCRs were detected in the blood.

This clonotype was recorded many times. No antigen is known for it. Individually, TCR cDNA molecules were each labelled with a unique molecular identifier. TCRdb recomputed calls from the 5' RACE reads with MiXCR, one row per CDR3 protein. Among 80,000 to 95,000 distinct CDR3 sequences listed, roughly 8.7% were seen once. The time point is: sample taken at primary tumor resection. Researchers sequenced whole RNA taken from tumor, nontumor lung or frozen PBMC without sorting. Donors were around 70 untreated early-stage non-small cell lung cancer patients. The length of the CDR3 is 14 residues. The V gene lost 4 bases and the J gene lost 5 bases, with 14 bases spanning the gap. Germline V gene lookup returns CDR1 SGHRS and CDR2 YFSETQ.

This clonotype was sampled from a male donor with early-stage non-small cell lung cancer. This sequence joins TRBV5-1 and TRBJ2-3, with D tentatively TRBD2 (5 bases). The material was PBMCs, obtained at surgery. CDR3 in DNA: TGCGCCAGCAGCCCTTCGGTCGGAGGAGATACGCAGTATTTT. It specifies CASSPSVGGDTQYF.